The 30 T cell receptor beta chains below all came from one sample that was sequenced in a study of T cell responses to AZD1222 COVID-19 vaccine. Repertoires were generated with immunoSEQ multiplex PCR, while TCRdb's copy carries only in-frame clones and drops some. Of about 110,000 clones in the sample, roughly 87% are singletons; the top ten hold roughly 8%. The specimen comprised peripheral blood, sampled 28 days after the second AZD1222 dose. These receptors all come from an adult who received the AZD1222 COVID-19 vaccine.

This chain uses TRBV7-8 with TRBJ2-5; no firm D call. The CDR3 contains 15 residues. The V gene's germline CDR1 is SGHVS and CDR2 FQNEAQ. V lost 5 bases and J lost 3, with 16 bases in between. CDR3 in amino acids: CASSPTVERKETQYF. CDR3 coding DNA: TGTGCCAGCAGCCCGACGGTGGAAAGAAAAGAGACCCAGTACTTC.

The chain is built from TRBV19 and TRBJ1-5; TRBD1 agrees at 8 bases. V was pared by 6 bases and J by 0 bases, with 10 bases of the junction left unmatched. Per germline, CDR1 LNHDA and CDR2 SQIVND (reference sequence). The CDR3 covers 17 residues. CDR3 DNA: TGTGCCAGTAGAGTCGCCGGGACAGGAAATAGCAATCAGCCCCAGCATTTT. Its protein product is CASRVAGTGNSNQPQHF.

This chain uses TRBV5-1 with TRBJ2-1, with D unclear. The CDR3 length is 13 residues. V lost 4 bases, J lost 8 bases, and 13 bases lay in between. Germline V CDR1 and CDR2: SGHRS, YFSETQ. The CDR3 is CASSPGRNDEQFF. In nucleotides, the CDR3 is TGCGCCAGCAGCCCCGGACGGAATGATGAGCAGTTCTTC. The whole variable domain, remainder taken from reference TRBV5-1 and TRBJ2-1, is KAGVTQTPRYLIKTRGQQVTLSCSPISGHRSVSWYQQTPGQGLQFLFEYFSETQRNKGNFPGRFSGRQFSNSRSEMNVSTLELGDSALYLCASSPGRNDEQFFGPGTRLTVL.

This clone showed up just once. The chain recombines TRBV20-1 with TRBJ2-5; no reliable D call. There are 11 residues in the CDR3. V gave up 8 bases and J gave up 5 bases, with 12 bases separating them. Germline assignment: CDR1 DFQATT and CDR2 SNEGSKA (reference sequence). CDR3 nucleotides: TGCAGTAGTCCATACTTGGAGACCCAGTACTTC. It yields the protein CSSPYLETQYF.

This clone was picked up a small number of times. J is TRBJ1-6 and V is TRBV9; D not certain. The CDR3 runs to 15 residues. Germline CDR1 is SGDLS and CDR2 is YYNGEE. The ends were cut back, 3 bases at V and 3 bases at J, with 10 bases in the middle. The CDR3 loop is CASSGRTDYNSPLHF. CDR3 DNA: TGTGCCAGCAGCGGCCGGACGGACTATAATTCACCCCTCCACTTT.

V is TRBV19 and J is TRBJ1-1, with D perhaps TRBD1 (5 bases). CDR1 is LNHDA and CDR2 is SQIVND in the germline V gene (reference sequence). The CDR3 runs to 16 residues. V dropped 5 bases and J dropped 0 bases, with 16 bases sitting between them. CDR3 in amino acids: CASSDGTLYMNTEAFF. The CDR3 DNA sequence: TGTGCCAGTAGTGACGGGACGCTGTATATGAACACTGAAGCTTTCTTT.

The rearrangement links TRBV18 to TRBJ2-2; possible D gene TRBD1, 5 bases. CDR3 length: 16 residues. The ends were cut back, 6 bases at V and 1 base at J, with 15 bases in the middle. CDR1 is KGHSH and CDR2 is LQKENI in the germline V gene. The CDR3 sequence is CASSPLGQGNTGELFF. For the CDR3, the DNA is TGTGCCAGCTCCCCGCTGGGGCAGGGGAACACCGGGGAGCTGTTTTTT. Supplemented by reference TRBV18 and TRBJ2-2, the full variable domain reads NAGVMQNPRHLVRRRGQEARLRCSPMKGHSHVYWYRQLPEEGLKFMVYLQKENIIDESGMPKERFSAEFPKEGPSILRIQQVVRGDSAAYFCASSPLGQGNTGELFFGEGSRLTVL.

CDR3 DNA: TGCGCCAGCAGCCGGGACCCTTCCGGATGGAATGAGCAGTTCTTC. Its translation: CASSRDPSGWNEQFF. This rearrangement joins TRBV4-3 to TRBJ2-1; D possibly matches TRBD1 or TRBD2 (5 bases each). V shed 4 bases and J shed 7 bases, with 17 bases lying between them. Germline CDR1 is LGHNA and CDR2 is YSLEER. The CDR3 loop spans 15 amino acids.

V and J are TRBV6-2 or TRBV6-3 and TRBJ2-3; D may be TRBD2 (6 bases). Germline V gives CDR1 MNHEY, CDR2 SVGEGT. The V end lost 4 bases, the J end lost 2 bases, and 13 bases lay between the germline ends. The CDR3 length is 15 residues. Here the CDR3 DNA reads TGTGCCAGCAGTTCCCTGGCGGGGCCCACAGATACGCAGTATTTT. This codes for CASSSLAGPTDTQYF.

The chain carries TRBV7-2 and TRBJ1-2; D ambiguous. The V end was cut by 2 bases, the J end by 4 bases, with 17 bases between. This CDR3 is built from 16 residues. Germline values: CDR1 SGHTA, CDR2 FQGNSA. Here the CDR3 reads CASSLTSPRESYGYTF. The CDR3 DNA is TGTGCCAGCAGCTTAACATCACCCCGGGAATCCTATGGCTACACCTTC. Complete variable domain (other parts from reference TRBV7-2 and TRBJ1-2): GAGVSQSPSNKVTEKGKDVELRCDPISGHTALYWYRQSLGQGLEFLIYFQGNSAPDKSGLPSDRFSAERTGGSVSTLTIQRTQQEDSAVYLCASSLTSPRESYGYTFGSGTRLTVV.

This chain links TRBV15 with TRBJ2-3; the D gene is possibly TRBD1 (6 bases). The CDR3 covers 15 residues. CDR1 LNHNV and CDR2 YYDKDF come from the germline V gene (reference sequence). V was clipped by 3 bases and J by 5 bases, with 15 bases between them. The CDR3, as DNA: TGTGCCACCAGCAGCAGACAGGACATTGGAGATACGCAGTATTTT. Encoded protein: CATSSRQDIGDTQYF.

The V gene is TRBV7-2, the J gene TRBJ1-5, with no clear D. V was pared by 3 bases and J by 7 bases, with 16 bases between. The CDR3 consists of 15 residues. Per germline, CDR1 SGHTA and CDR2 FQGNSA. The CDR3 DNA follows: TGTGCCAGCAGCTTGTTCGAGGGATTCAGGCAGCCCCAGCATTTT. It is translated as CASSLFEGFRQPQHF. Full variable domain (outside the CDR3, taken from reference TRBV7-2 and TRBJ1-5): GAGVSQSPSNKVTEKGKDVELRCDPISGHTALYWYRQSLGQGLEFLIYFQGNSAPDKSGLPSDRFSAERTGGSVSTLTIQRTQQEDSAVYLCASSLFEGFRQPQHFGDGTRLSIL.

The chain recombines TRBV9 with TRBJ1-2; 10 nucleotides align to TRBD1. CDR1 is SGDLS, CDR2 YYNGEE, per germline. The V and J ends lost 3 bases and 4 bases, in that order; junction bases with no gene match: 6. The CDR3 is 15 amino acids. CDR3: CASSEGTGVVYGYTF. CDR3 DNA: TGTGCCAGCAGCGAAGGGACAGGGGTTGTCTATGGCTACACCTTC. The entire variable domain, with the rest obtained from reference TRBV9 and TRBJ1-2, is as follows: DSGVTQTPKHLITATGQRVTLRCSPRSGDLSVYWYQQSLDQGLQFLIQYYNGEERAKGNILERFSAQQFPDLHSELNLSSLELGDSALYFCASSEGTGVVYGYTFGSGTRLTVV.

V usage is TRBV5-1 and J usage is TRBJ2-7; 9 nucleotides line up with TRBD1. The CDR3 consists of 14 residues. The J segment lost 5 bases and the V segment lost 3 bases, leaving 6 bases of the junction unmatched. Germline CDR1 reads SGHRS; CDR2 reads YFSETQ. CDR3 coding DNA: TGCGCCAGCAGCTCGGGACAGGGATGGGACGAGCAGTACTTC. Translating gives CASSSGQGWDEQYF.

The chain links TRBV6-5 to TRBJ2-7; TRBD2 is a possible D gene (5 bases). Per germline, CDR1 MNHEY and CDR2 SVGAGI. CDR3 size: 15 residues. V lost 7 bases, J lost 1 base, and 17 bases lay in between. CDR3 nucleotides: TGTGCCAGCACCGCTGACACCCCGGGATCCTACGAGCAGTACTTC. Translation: CASTADTPGSYEQYF.

This clone is categorized as medium-sized. The genes are TRBV7-6 and TRBJ2-3; tentative D call: TRBD2 (7 bases). The CDR3 runs to 16 residues. The germline V gene has CDR1 SGHVS and CDR2 FNYEAQ. Trimming took off 3 bases at V and 3 bases at J, with 16 bases between the two ends. The CDR3 region is CASSLEGGIGTDTQYF. In nucleotides, the CDR3 is TGTGCCAGCAGCTTGGAGGGGGGGATAGGTACAGATACGCAGTATTTT.

This chain joins TRBV19 and TRBJ2-5, with D possibly TRBD1 on 7 matching bases. The V end lost 5 bases, the J end lost 2 bases, and 12 bases lay between the germline ends. The CDR3 spans 14 residues. Germline loops: CDR1 LNHDA, CDR2 SQIVND (reference sequence). The CDR3 reads CASSAQGGQETQYF. The CDR3 DNA reads as TGTGCCAGTAGTGCCCAGGGGGGACAAGAGACCCAGTACTTC. The whole variable domain, filled in from reference TRBV19 and TRBJ2-5, reads DGGITQSPKYLFRKEGQNVTLSCEQNLNHDAMYWYRQDPGQGLRLIYYSQIVNDFQKGDIAEGYSVSREKKESFPLTVTSAQKNPTAFYLCASSAQGGQETQYFGPGTRLLVL.

This clone was recorded a few times. At one end the junction does not follow the germline gene, possibly because of a read error. The rearrangement uses TRBV7-3 and TRBJ1-2; 7 bases are a match to TRBD1. This CDR3 is 13 amino acids long. The germline CDR1 and CDR2 sequences are SGHTA and FQGTGA. CDR3 amino acids: CASSPTGRGLEIW. CDR3 coding DNA: TGTGCCAGCAGCCCCACCGGGAGGGGGCTTGAGATCTGG.

The J gene is TRBJ2-1, the V gene TRBV2; 11 positions agree with TRBD2. CDR1 is SNHLY and CDR2 is FYNNEI in the germline V gene. The CDR3 extends over 15 amino acids. V lost 6 bases and J lost 5; bases outside the gene matches: 6. The CDR3 loop reads CASRGGLADNNEQFF. CDR3 in DNA: TGTGCCAGCAGGGGGGGACTAGCGGACAACAATGAGCAGTTCTTC.

This chain joins TRBV9 and TRBJ1-4, with 8 positions matching TRBD1. Trimming cost V 0 bases and J 2 bases; bases outside gene matches: 6. The CDR3 has 17 residues. Germline V CDR1 and CDR2: SGDLS, YYNGEE. CDR3 in DNA: TGTGCCAGCAGCGTAGAGGGCAGGGGGCAGACTAATGAAAAACTGTTTTTT. Translated: CASSVEGRGQTNEKLFF. Complete variable domain (other parts from reference TRBV9 and TRBJ1-4): DSGVTQTPKHLITATGQRVTLRCSPRSGDLSVYWYQQSLDQGLQFLIQYYNGEERAKGNILERFSAQQFPDLHSELNLSSLELGDSALYFCASSVEGRGQTNEKLFFGSGTQLSVL.

This sequence joins TRBV11-1 and TRBJ1-6, with D hard to call. Germline-derived CDR1 and CDR2 are SGHAT and FQDESV (reference sequence). The V and J ends lost 1 base and 6 bases respectively, with 7 bases between them. This CDR3 comprises 14 residues. The CDR3 DNA follows: TGTGCCAGCAGCTTAGAGGGTCTTAATTCACCCCTCCACTTT. Its translation is CASSLEGLNSPLHF.

This sequence joins TRBV3-1 (or the pseudogene TRBV3-2) and TRBJ2-3; TRBD2 aligns across 7 bases. The CDR3 runs 11 residues. Germline V gives CDR1 LGHDT, CDR2 YNNKEL (reference sequence). Trimming at V came to 1 base and at J to 15 bases, leaving 4 bases not matched to a gene. CDR3 protein: CASSQGGLPYF. The CDR3 nucleotides are TGTGCCAGCAGCCAAGGGGGACTACCTTATTTT.

The rearrangement uses TRBV9 and TRBJ1-3; D remains unclear. Trimming removed 1 base from V and 0 bases from J, with 11 bases in between. The CDR3 sequence is 16 residues long. CDR1 and CDR2 (germline): SGDLS, YYNGEE. The CDR3 here is CASSVTTGGSGNTIYF. The CDR3 coding sequence is TGTGCCAGCAGCGTAACTACGGGAGGCTCTGGAAACACCATATATTTT.

This clone appeared a few times. This chain connects TRBV30 to TRBJ2-7; 13 nucleotides match TRBD2. The V and J ends lost 5 bases and 2 bases, in that order; junction bases with no gene match: 0. Germline V gene data show CDR1 as GTSNPN and CDR2 as SVGIG (reference sequence). CDR3 length: 13 residues. CDR3 bases: TGTGCCTGGGGGACTAGCGGGACCTACGAGCAGTACTTC. It yields the protein CAWGTSGTYEQYF. Full variable domain (missing parts from reference TRBV30 and TRBJ2-7): SQTIHQWPATLVQPVGSPLSLECTVEGTSNPNLYWYRQAAGRGLQLLFYSVGIGQISSEVPQNLSASRPQDRQFILSSKKLLLSDSGFYLCAWGTSGTYEQYFGPGTRLTVT.

This clone appeared once. The chain is built from TRBV5-8 and TRBJ2-1; the D gene is possibly TRBD1 (6 bases). The CDR3 covers 15 residues. Trimming cost V 2 bases and J 8 bases, with 17 bases left between them. CDR1 is SGHTS, CDR2 YDEGEE, per germline. The CDR3 nucleotides are TGTGCCAGCAGCTTATTGGCAGGGGCTATTGATGAGCAGTTCTTC. Its protein product is CASSLLAGAIDEQFF.

The chain has TRBV6-2 or TRBV6-3 and TRBJ1-5, with TRBD1 as a possible D gene (6 bases). V gave up 3 bases and J gave up 3 bases, with 9 bases separating them. The germline gives CDR1 MNHEY, CDR2 SVGEGT. This CDR3 contains 14 residues. Here the CDR3 DNA reads TGTGCCAGCAGTTATAGGGGGGCCAATCAGCCCCAGCATTTT. Its translation: CASSYRGANQPQHF.

V gene TRBV9 combines with J gene TRBJ1-4, with 9 bases that match TRBD1. Germline lookup yields CDR1 SGDLS and CDR2 YYNGEE. Unmatched junction bases numbered 10, after V lost 4 bases and J lost 6 bases. There are 16 residues in the CDR3. The CDR3 DNA sequence: TGTGCCAGCAGCCCTTGGACAGGGGACACGTATGAAAAACTGTTTTTT. This gives the protein CASSPWTGDTYEKLFF.

The chain couples TRBV6-5 to TRBJ1-6; 8 positions match TRBD1. The CDR3 covers 15 residues. The V segment lost 7 bases and the J segment 9 bases; nucleotides outside the gene matches: 11. Germline V gene sequence: CDR1 MNHEY, CDR2 SVGAGI. CDR3 loop: CASTQGAIESSPLHF. As DNA, the CDR3 is TGTGCCAGCACTCAGGGGGCAATCGAAAGTTCACCCCTCCACTTT.

This clone is a singleton in its sample. The chain carries TRBV5-6 and TRBJ2-7, with D maybe TRBD2 (6 bases). CDR1 and CDR2 (germline): SGHDT, YYEEEE. The ends were cut back, 2 bases at V and 2 bases at J, with 14 bases in the middle. CDR3 length equals 15 residues. The CDR3, as DNA: TGTGCCAGCAGCTTCGACGGGAGACCAACCTACGAGCAGTACTTC. This codes for CASSFDGRPTYEQYF.

The rearrangement links TRBV5-5 to TRBJ2-7; D call uncertain. The CDR3 runs to 13 residues. Germline CDR1 and CDR2: SGHKS and YYEKEE (reference sequence). V was clipped by 2 bases and J by 5 bases, with 11 bases between them. CDR3 sequence reads: CASSFRSSNEQYF. The CDR3 nucleotides are TGTGCCAGCAGCTTTCGATCAAGTAACGAGCAGTACTTC.